This TCR beta chain originates from a study of blood T cell repertoires in COVID-19 (dated by TCRdb to 2018 to 2021). General notes on the study: Samples covering the acute and convalescent phases of COVID-19 were provided by collaborators in the United States, Italy and Spain. The material from the prospective study consisted of cDNA or gDNA derived from T cells, B-cell-depleted T cells, or PBMCs. Samples were obtained from the ongoing ImmuneRACE study (first 160 participants) and from about 1,300 subjects provided by 6 global collaborators. A freely available public database, intended as a resource for researchers studying the immune response to SARS-CoV-2, is where the repertoires were released. The dataset comprised deeply sampled blood TCRbeta repertoires from subjects exposed to, actively infected with, or recovered from COVID-19. The sample metadata nearly always contained a de-identified subject ID, COVID-19 status, age in years and sex. Where available, HLA class I and class II types were obtained from metadata supplied by the sample provider rather than from assay-based typing. The paper as a whole reports these results and caveats: Clinical and demographic metadata were provided uncurated, with the amount varying by source and participant.

This clone has a handful of counts. What antigen it recognizes has not been identified. Base qualities were left out, and no much larger clone turns up one base away. The collaborating institutions used their own protocols to collect whole blood in K2EDTA tubes. For TCRbeta analysis, collaborators shipped samples in one of three forms: frozen whole blood, isolated PBMCs, or DNA extracted from either of those sample types. After removal of 1 base from V and 0 bases from J, the junction retains 7 bases not matched to a gene. The cysteine opens and the phenylalanine closes a CDR3 of 17 amino acids. The DNA shown is the 51-base CDR3, in frame from base 1. Sequences SGHVS (CDR1) and FQNEAQ (CDR2) are obtained from the germline V gene. The immunoSEQ Assay, a bias-controlled multiplex PCR, was used to amplify TCRbeta CDR3 regions from genomic DNA. As for the original processing: Nucleated cell counts per sample were estimated from amplification of reference gene primers within the assay. To quantify the absolute abundance of each unique TCRbeta CDR3 rearrangement, sequence reads were collapsed and filtered. For each sample, productive Simpson clonality was calculated as the square root of Simpson's diversity index across productive rearrangements. TCRdb took this table from immuneACCESS and kept in-frame rearrangements with V and J called. Such tables lack part of the clones; where checked against another copy, unresolved V genes explain under half of the gap, and the rest is unexplained. The DNA gave D and trimming, while V, J and clone size come from that table. The sample contains about 210,000 clones, about 90% of them found a single time. Around 1.2% of the sample comes from the top ten.

The chain joins TRBV7-8 to TRBJ2-7; 9 bases in the junction line up with TRBD2. The clonotype comes from a man aged 25 to 45 with acute or convalescent COVID-19. The specimen sequenced was peripheral blood. The DNA sequence follows: TGTGCCAGCAGCTTAGATAGGCAAGCGGGGGGCTCCTACGAGCAGTACTTC. It codes for CASSLDRQAGGSYEQYF. With the portions outside the CDR3 filled from the reference TRBV7-8 and TRBJ2-7 genes, the complete variable region becomes GAGVSQSPRYKVAKRGQDVALRCDPISGHVSLFWYQQALGQGPEFLTYFQNEAQLDKSGLPSDRFFAERPEGSVSTLKIQRTQQEDSAVYLCASSLDRQAGGSYEQYFGPGTRLTVT.